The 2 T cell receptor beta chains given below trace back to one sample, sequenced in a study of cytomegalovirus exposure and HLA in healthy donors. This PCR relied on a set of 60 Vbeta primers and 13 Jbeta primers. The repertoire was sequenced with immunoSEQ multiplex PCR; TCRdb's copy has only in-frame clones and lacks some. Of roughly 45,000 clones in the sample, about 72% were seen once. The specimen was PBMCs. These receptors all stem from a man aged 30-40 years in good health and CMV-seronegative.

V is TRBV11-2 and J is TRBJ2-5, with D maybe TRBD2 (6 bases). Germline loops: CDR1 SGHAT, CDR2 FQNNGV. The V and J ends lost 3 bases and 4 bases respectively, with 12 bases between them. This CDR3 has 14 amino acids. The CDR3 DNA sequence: TGTGCCAGCAGCTTCTCCGGGAGAGGAGAGACCCAGTACTTC. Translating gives CASSFSGRGETQYF. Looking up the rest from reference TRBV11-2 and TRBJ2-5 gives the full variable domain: EAGVAQSPRYKIIEKRQSVAFWCNPISGHATLYWYQQILGQGPKLLIQFQNNGVVDDSQLPKDRFSAERLKGVDSTLKIQPAKLEDSAVYLCASSFSGRGETQYFGPGTRLLVL.

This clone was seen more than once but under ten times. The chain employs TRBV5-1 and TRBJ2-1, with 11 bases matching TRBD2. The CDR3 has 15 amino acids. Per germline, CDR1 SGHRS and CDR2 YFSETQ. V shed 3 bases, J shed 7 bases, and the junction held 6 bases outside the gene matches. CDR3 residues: CASSSTSGTLNEQFF. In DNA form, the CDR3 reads TGCGCCAGCAGCTCGACTAGCGGGACCCTAAATGAGCAGTTCTTC.